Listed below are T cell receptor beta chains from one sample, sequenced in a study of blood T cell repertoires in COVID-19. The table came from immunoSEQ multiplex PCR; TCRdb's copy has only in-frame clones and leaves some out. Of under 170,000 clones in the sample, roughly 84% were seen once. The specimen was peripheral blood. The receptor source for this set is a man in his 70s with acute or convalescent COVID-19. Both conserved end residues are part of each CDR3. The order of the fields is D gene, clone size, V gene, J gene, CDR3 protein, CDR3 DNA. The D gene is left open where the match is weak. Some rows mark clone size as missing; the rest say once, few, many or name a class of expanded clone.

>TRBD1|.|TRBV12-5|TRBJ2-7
CASGRQSGQGAGEQYF
TGTGCTAGTGGCAGACAATCGGGACAGGGGGCAGGGGAGCAGTACTTC
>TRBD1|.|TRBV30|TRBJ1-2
CAWSSDRGYGYTF
TGTGCCTGGAGCTCGGACAGGGGCTATGGCTACACCTTC
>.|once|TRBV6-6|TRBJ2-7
CASSPARGSVYEQYF
TGTGCCAGCAGCCCCGCCAGAGGGTCCGTCTACGAGCAGTACTTC
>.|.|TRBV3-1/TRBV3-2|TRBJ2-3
CASTRGRLTDTQYF
TGTGCCAGCACCCGCGGGCGGCTCACAGATACGCAGTATTTT
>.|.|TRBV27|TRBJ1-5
CASSPSRGDQPQHF
TGTGCCAGCAGTCCAAGCAGGGGAGATCAGCCCCAGCATTTT
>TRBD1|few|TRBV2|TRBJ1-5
CASSAGQGHQPQHF
TGTGCCAGCAGCGCCGGACAGGGGCACCAGCCCCAGCATTTT
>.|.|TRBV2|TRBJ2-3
CASSRQDHTDTQYF
TGTGCCAGCAGTCGTCAGGATCATACAGATACGCAGTATTTT
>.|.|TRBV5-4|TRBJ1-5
CASSSGREQPQHF
TGTGCCAGCAGCTCGGGGAGGGAACAGCCCCAGCATTTT
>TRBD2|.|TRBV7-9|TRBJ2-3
CASSPSSWLAAKDTQYF
TGTGCCAGCAGCCCGTCTTCTTGGCTAGCGGCTAAAGATACGCAGTATTTT
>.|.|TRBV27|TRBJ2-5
CASSFTYQETQYF
TGTGCCAGCAGTTTCACATACCAAGAGACCCAGTACTTC
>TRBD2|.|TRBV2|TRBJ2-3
CASSLETRGGTDTQYF
TGTGCCAGCTCTCTAGAAACGCGGGGGGGCACAGATACGCAGTATTTT
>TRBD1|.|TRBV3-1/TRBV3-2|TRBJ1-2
CASSQSGQGNYGYTF
TGTGCCAGCAGCCAATCAGGACAGGGGAACTATGGCTACACCTTC
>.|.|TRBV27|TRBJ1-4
CARSKGEGRGNGNEKLFF
TGTGCCCGAAGCAAGGGGGAGGGGCGCGGGAATGGTAATGAAAAACTGTTTTTT
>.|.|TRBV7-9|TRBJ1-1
CASSLVWGDLNTEAFF
TGTGCCAGCAGCTTAGTGTGGGGGGATTTGAACACTGAAGCTTTCTTT
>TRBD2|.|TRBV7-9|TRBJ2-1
CASSVTGGGQFF
TGTGCCAGCAGCGTGACCGGCGGGGGGCAGTTCTTC
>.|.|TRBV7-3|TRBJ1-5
CASSILNRDSNQPQHF
TGTGCCAGCAGCATACTAAACAGGGATAGCAATCAGCCCCAGCATTTT
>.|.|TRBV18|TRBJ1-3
CASSPEVRSGNTIYF
TGTGCCAGCTCACCTGAGGTCCGCTCTGGAAACACCATATATTTT
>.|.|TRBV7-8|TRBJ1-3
CASSLGVSGNRNTIYF
TGTGCCAGCAGCTTAGGTGTTTCAGGGAATAGAAACACCATATATTTT
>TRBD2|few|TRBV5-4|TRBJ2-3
CASSIRLAGGSDTQYF
TGTGCCAGCAGCATACGACTAGCGGGGGGCTCAGATACGCAGTATTTT
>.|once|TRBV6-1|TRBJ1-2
CASSEAGGQSYGYTF
TGTGCCAGCAGTGAAGCAGGAGGACAGAGCTATGGCTACACCTTC
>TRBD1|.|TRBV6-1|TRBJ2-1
CASSVTGDNEQFF
TGTGCCAGCAGTGTCACAGGGGACAATGAGCAGTTCTTC
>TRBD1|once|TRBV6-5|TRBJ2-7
CASRRQGADEQYF
TGTGCCAGCAGAAGACAGGGGGCAGACGAGCAGTACTTC
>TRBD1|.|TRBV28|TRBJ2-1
CASSFRQGANEQFF
TGTGCCAGCAGTTTCCGGCAGGGGGCAAATGAGCAGTTCTTC
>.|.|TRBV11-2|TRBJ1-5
CASSFNRVRQPQHF
TGTGCCAGCAGCTTTAACAGGGTCCGGCAGCCCCAGCATTTT
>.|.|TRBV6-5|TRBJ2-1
CASSYLGDYNEQFF
TGTGCCAGCAGTTATTTAGGGGATTACAATGAGCAGTTCTTC
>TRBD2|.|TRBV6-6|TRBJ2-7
CASSQRETFSGDSYEQYF
TGTGCCAGCAGTCAGAGAGAGACTTTTAGCGGGGACTCCTACGAGCAGTACTTC
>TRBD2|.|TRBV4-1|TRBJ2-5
CASSQVNLGLAGGETQYF
TGCGCCAGCAGCCAAGTGAATTTGGGACTAGCGGGGGGAGAGACCCAGTACTTC